The 8 T cell receptor beta chains reported below all come from one sample, sequenced in a study of T cells in localized non-small cell lung cancer. Some clones are missing from TCRdb's copy, which holds only in-frame ones; the method was immunoSEQ multiplex PCR. Among thousands of clones listed, 33% were seen once. This specimen was normal lung tissue next to the tumor, taken before any cancer treatment. Receptor source: a woman between 40 and 69 years old with stage I lung adenocarcinoma.

V is TRBV18 and J is TRBJ2-5; 9 bases fit TRBD2. Looked up from germline, CDR1 is KGHSH and CDR2 is LQKENI. Trimming at V came to 3 bases and at J to 2 bases, leaving 10 bases not matched to a gene. This CDR3 contains 17 residues. The CDR3 DNA follows: TGTGCCAGCTCACCGATTTTCCTAGCGGGGAATCAAGAGACCCAGTACTTC. Translated: CASSPIFLAGNQETQYF.

J is TRBJ2-3 and V is TRBV19; no clear D gene. Trimming took 5 bases from V and 3 from J, leaving 9 bases between them. From germline, CDR1 is LNHDA and CDR2 SQIVND (reference sequence). The CDR3 runs to 13 residues. The DNA of the CDR3 is TGTGCCAGTAGTCCTGCACTTACAGATACGCAGTATTTT. Encoded protein: CASSPALTDTQYF.

The V and J genes are TRBV7-4 and TRBJ1-1; no clear D. The ends were cut back, 1 base at V and 8 bases at J, with 11 bases in the middle. This CDR3 region has 13 residues. The V gene's germline CDR1 is SGHVT and CDR2 SQSDAQ. This CDR3 is CASSLGEWTEAFF. CDR3 DNA: TGTGCCAGCAGCTTAGGGGAATGGACGGAAGCTTTCTTT.

The chain recombines TRBV6-8 with TRBJ1-1; unclear D gene. V lost 2 bases and J lost 3, with 7 bases in between. Germline-derived CDR1 and CDR2 are MNHGY and SAAAGT. This CDR3 comprises 13 residues. The CDR3 sequence is CASSYRSDTEAFF. In DNA form, the CDR3 reads TGTGCCAGCAGTTACAGGTCCGACACTGAAGCTTTCTTT.

V is TRBV28 and J is TRBJ2-7, with 7 bases identical to TRBD1. This CDR3 region has 16 residues. The V gene end was trimmed by 2 bases and the J gene end by 2 bases; junction bases not matched to a gene: 9. The V gene's germline CDR1 is MDHEN and CDR2 SYDVKM. The CDR3: CASSLEGASNTYEQYF. CDR3 sequence (DNA): TGTGCCAGCAGTTTAGAGGGGGCTAGTAACACCTACGAGCAGTACTTC.

The J gene is TRBJ2-5, the V gene TRBV19; TRBD1 is a possible D gene (6 bases). V was trimmed by 6 bases and J by 5 bases, leaving 16 bases between them. The CDR3 spans 14 residues. Germline CDR1 LNHDA, CDR2 SQIVND (reference sequence). CDR3 residues: CASSGRGLEETQYF. CDR3 nucleotide sequence: TGTGCCAGTAGCGGCAGGGGTTTGGAGGAGACCCAGTACTTC.

The V gene is TRBV10-2, the J gene TRBJ2-5; TRBD2 aligns across 9 bases. Germline trimming cut 10 bases from V and 4 bases from J; bases unmatched to any gene: 13. CDR1 is WSHSY and CDR2 is SAAADI in the germline V gene. The length of the CDR3 is 15 residues. In DNA, the CDR3 is TGCGCCACCCTCGGACTGCGGGAGGGATCAGAGACCCAGTACTTC. It codes for CATLGLREGSETQYF.

In its sample, this clone was seen a few times. The V call is TRBV14, the J call TRBJ2-3; D not certain. V was trimmed by 1 base and J by 2 bases, leaving 10 bases between them. Germline V gene sequence: CDR1 SGHDN, CDR2 FVKESK. The CDR3 is 15 amino acids. CDR3 nucleotides: TGTGCCAGCAGCCAAGGGTACTCAAACACAGATACGCAGTATTTT. Translating it yields CASSQGYSNTDTQYF.